This TCR beta chain was captured by sequencing in a study of identical twins (dated by TCRdb to the mid-2010s). The study in broad terms: To test whether fetal clonotypes persist, the study used deep sequencing on TCR alpha and beta repertoires from monozygotic twins, unrelated adults of various ages, and cord blood. To rule out contamination, replicate twin experiments were performed at different times with different library preparation protocols.

The research as a whole found: Compared with coincidental sharing between unrelated individuals, an excess of low generation-probability sequences was observed among out-of-frame TCR alpha sequences shared between twins. Fewer insertions were carried by abundant cord blood beta clonotypes; a weaker similar trend was observed in young adult naive repertoires, while no such trend was observed in memory repertoires. Zero-insertion analyses could be partly confounded by invariant T cells such as MAIT and iNKT, though diverse VJ usage argued against such confounding for most clonotypes. The excess sharing between twins in beta out-of-frame sequences was weaker because fewer shared sequences reduced the signal-to-noise ratio. Conclusions relied on cross-sectional statistical analysis, since the same donors could not be followed over many years. In monozygotic twins, out-of-frame TCR alpha sharing was systematically underestimated by recombination models, although the models agreed with sharing between unrelated individuals.

As for this clonotype: There is no known antigen for this receptor. No much larger clone exists at a distance of one base, and base qualities are not known.

All donors were healthy Caucasians. Three pairs of female monozygotic twins, all aged 18 to 29 years, were included in the twin cohort. Positive isolation kits from Invitrogen were used to isolate CD4+ and CD8+ T cell populations. The protocol used for the library was 5' RACE. Sequencing instrument: Illumina HiSeq 2000. A universal primer binding site was added through template switching, and the final cDNA carried a unique molecular identifier so that TCR cDNA molecules could be counted accurately. First-strand cDNA for TCR alpha and beta chains was synthesized from specific primers in the conserved constant-segment region. To control for contamination, every cDNA library was double barcoded, receiving both a SMART-Mk sample barcode and Illumina barcodes. TruSeq adapter sequences, together with Illumina sample barcodes, were added in two successive PCR steps. TCR alpha and beta cDNA libraries were sequenced on the Illumina HiSeq platform with custom primers. On the study's bioinformatics: MiGEC was used to process raw reads and extract unique molecular identifiers, and MiXCR was used to find CDR3 positions. For each individual, recombination models were inferred using an EM algorithm with the repgenHMM and IGoR tools. Shared clonotypes were analyzed with the tcR package in R, and sharing was normalized by the product of cloneset sizes. To study raw recombination without the effects of thymic and clonal selection, out-of-frame nonproductive sequences were analyzed. The raw public data were reprocessed by TCRdb itself: fastp quality trimming at Q25, MiXCR clonotype calling, in-frame beta chains only. Rows with a matching CDR3 protein are joined into one entry that keeps the most common DNA and genes. The V and J calls shown here were made by TCRdb, not taken from the authors' results. The sample table holds approximately 500,000 distinct CDR3 sequences, of which less than 25% were seen once. About 2.7% of the sample is taken by the ten largest.

The same sample was also used in a study of T cells expressing NK-cell markers. The second paper further reports: TCR beta-chain repertoires were profiled in sorted CD3+CD56+NKG2C+, CD3+CD56+NKG2C- and CD3+CD56-NKG2C+ T-cell subsets from several donors. Of the eight sequenced donors, seven were found to be HCMV-seropositive and one was found to be HCMV-seronegative. To restrict sorting to alphabetaTCR-expressing T cells, an anti-gammadeltaTCR antibody was added in several experiments. In a handful of donors, the dominant CD3+CD56+NKG2C+ clonotypes were found to rank among the top 10 CD8+ clonotypes and to make up about 1.0-8% of CD8+ T cells. Those dominant clonotypes were again the most abundant among CD3+CD56-NKG2C+ cells in several donors, at about 28.3-60.1%. It remained unclear whether the expanded NKG2C-expressing T cell clones were specific for HCMV antigens. The eight sequenced donors were randomly selected healthy volunteers, three men and five women. To determine HCMV serostatus, a commercial ELISA kit was used to detect HCMV-specific IgG in serum. Reads were demultiplexed and grouped by UMI with MIGEC, and clonotypes were assembled and quantified with MiTCR. Only TCR cDNA sequences supported by at least two reads were kept to exclude erroneous sequences. The tcR package was used for downstream repertoire analysis, and clonotypes were matched between fractions using CDR3 nucleotide sequence together with V segment. VDJmatch was used to annotate antigen specificity against VDJdb, with one amino acid substitution in CDR3 allowed.

This clonotype was sampled from a woman younger than 35 in good health. Sample: CD4+ T cells sorted from blood.

The sequenced DNA: TGTGCCAGCAGCCCGTCTTACGCCCCAGGGGAGCTGTTTTTT. The encoded protein is CASSPSYAPGELFF. The rearrangement joined TRBV6-1 to TRBJ2-2; the D gene is not confidently resolved. The CDR1 and CDR2 encoded by the germline V gene are MNHNS and SASEGT. Relative to germline, V is 6 bases shorter and J is 8 bases shorter, with 16 bases between their ends. From the cysteine through the phenylalanine, the CDR3 covers 14 amino acids. CDR3 DNA is the only sequence kept; it has 42 bases, read in frame from the first base.